This T cell receptor beta chain was sequenced in a study of blood T cell repertoires in COVID-19. About the study: Sources were T cells, B-cell-depleted T cells, or PBMCs; the material itself was cDNA or gDNA.

Losses at the gene ends were 5 bases for V and 9 bases for J; bases not matched to a gene: 12. The CDR3 runs 15 residues. The germline V gene encodes CDR1 SNHLY and CDR2 FYNNEI. Only in-frame clones appear in the TCRdb table, and some are missing; sequencing was by immunoSEQ multiplex PCR. Found here are about 30,000 clones, approximately 85% of them singletons; the top ten hold more than 7.5%. This clone is categorized as medium-sized. Sequenced sample: peripheral blood. The chain recombines TRBV2 with TRBJ2-1, with 8 positions matching TRBD2. The receptor was derived from a man older than 75 with active COVID-19. The CDR3 loop reads CASSSPQRGIAEQFF. In DNA form, the CDR3 reads TGTGCCAGCAGTAGCCCTCAGCGGGGGATAGCTGAGCAGTTCTTC.